This T cell receptor (beta chain) derives from a study of blood T cell repertoires in COVID-19. Study background: COVID-19 samples from acute and convalescent phases originated in the United States, Italy and Spain. In each case, the material was cDNA or gDNA derived from T cells, B-cell-depleted T cells, or PBMCs.

A remark on this clone: This specimen includes other DNA sequences encoding the same CDR3.

Clones were sequenced by immunoSEQ multiplex PCR, and TCRdb holds only the in-frame ones, with some missing. The data hold over 300,000 clones, with about 88% observed a single time. The junction had 3 bases not matched to a gene; V was cut back by 5 bases and J by 4 bases. Germline V gives CDR1 SGHTA, CDR2 FQGNSA. The CDR3 is made up of 14 amino acids. In terms of age and location, participants ranged from roughly 18 to 100 years and lived in about 25 US areas. The sequencing input was PBMCs or T cells enriched from blood (not recorded which). The rearrangement uses TRBV7-2 and TRBJ1-3; 9 positions match TRBD1. This receptor was taken from a middle-aged woman who had recovered from COVID-19. The CDR3 spells CASSPQGAGNTIYF. CDR3 in DNA: TGTGCCAGCAGCCCACAGGGGGCCGGAAACACCATATATTTT.